This is a list of T cell receptor beta chains from one sample in a study of human T cells and chemical hapten exposure. Each CDR3 protein is one row after TCRdb ran MiXCR on the RACE reads. Of 55,000 to 85,000 distinct CDR3 sequences in the sample, around 9.5% were seen once. This specimen was whole blood, taken in connection with sensitization to the hapten diphenylcyclopropenone (DPC). The receptors were gathered from a woman aged 40 to 50 with alopecia areata. Some clones in this sample may be carry-over from other donors' samples. Each CDR3 is given with its conserved first and last residue.

j_call v_call cdr3_aa
TRBJ2-3 TRBV11-2 CASSPWGTSGGRDTQYF
TRBJ1-1 TRBV5-1 CASSLTSGGGGTEAFF
TRBJ2-5 TRBV12-3/TRBV12-4 CASSLIGGVGETQYF
TRBJ1-1 TRBV5-1 CASSLERGAKVGTEAFF
TRBJ2-1 TRBV6-5 CASSYFSGGGVYNEQFF
TRBJ2-1 TRBV6-2/TRBV6-3 CASSFLSWGVDNEQFF
TRBJ2-7 TRBV28 CASSSGTGGMLEYF
TRBJ1-3 TRBV7-9 CASSLVGGNTIYF
TRBJ1-2 TRBV6-6 CASSPSTGNYGYTF
TRBJ1-6 TRBV12-3/TRBV12-4 CASTTGYFYNSPLHF
TRBJ1-6 TRBV6-4 CASIPGQGKSSSYNSPLHF
TRBJ2-1 TRBV7-6 CASSLGLSSGVYNEQFF
TRBJ1-2 TRBV5-1 CASSMGQGDGYTF
TRBJ2-6 TRBV27 CASSGTGGAVGANVLTF
TRBJ2-3 TRBV4-1 CASSQDRGGADTQYF
TRBJ2-3 TRBV7-9 CASSLAFSSTDTQYF
TRBJ1-5 TRBV6-2/TRBV6-3 CASSHYRGNQPQHF
TRBJ2-2 TRBV6-2/TRBV6-3 CASSPPRGFTNTGELFF
TRBJ1-6 TRBV5-5 CASSLGSGNNSPLHF
TRBJ2-1 TRBV20-1 CSARDRAGDLVGFF
TRBJ2-7 TRBV6-1 CASKMDRGHYEQYF
TRBJ1-1 TRBV18 CASSELGRAGTEAFF
TRBJ2-5 TRBV6-6 CASSYSGLALETQYF
TRBJ1-1 TRBV25-1 CASSVDRGLNTEAFF
TRBJ1-5 TRBV18 CASSPEGWGNQPQHF
TRBJ1-1 TRBV28 CASSPQSGEGAFF
TRBJ2-1 TRBV12-3/TRBV12-4 CASSLDRGRGGNEQFF
TRBJ2-3 TRBV6-2/TRBV6-3 CASLAGLTDTQYF
TRBJ2-3 TRBV6-2/TRBV6-3 CASSKGDLSRGTDTQYF
TRBJ1-5 TRBV6-6 CASRQDGTNQPQHF
TRBJ2-7 TRBV5-6 CASSLRLLSSYEQYF
TRBJ1-5 TRBV6-1 CATKFGPNQPQHF